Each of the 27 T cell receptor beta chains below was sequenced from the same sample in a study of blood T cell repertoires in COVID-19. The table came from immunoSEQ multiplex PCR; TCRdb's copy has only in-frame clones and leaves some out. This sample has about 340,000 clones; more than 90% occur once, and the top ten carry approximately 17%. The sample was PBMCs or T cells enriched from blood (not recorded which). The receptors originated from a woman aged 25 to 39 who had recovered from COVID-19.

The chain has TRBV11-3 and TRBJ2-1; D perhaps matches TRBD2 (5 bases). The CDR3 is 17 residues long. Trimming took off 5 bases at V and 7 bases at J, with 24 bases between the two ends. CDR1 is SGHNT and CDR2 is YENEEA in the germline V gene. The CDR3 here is CASSHTVLEGLGNEQFF. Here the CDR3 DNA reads TGTGCCAGCAGCCACACGGTCTTAGAGGGTTTGGGAAATGAGCAGTTCTTC. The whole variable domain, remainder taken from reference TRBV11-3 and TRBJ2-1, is EAGVVQSPRYKIIEKKQPVAFWCNPISGHNTLYWYLQNLGQGPELLIRYENEEAVDDSQLPKDRFSAERLKGVDSTLKIQPAELGDSAVYLCASSHTVLEGLGNEQFFGPGTRLTVL.

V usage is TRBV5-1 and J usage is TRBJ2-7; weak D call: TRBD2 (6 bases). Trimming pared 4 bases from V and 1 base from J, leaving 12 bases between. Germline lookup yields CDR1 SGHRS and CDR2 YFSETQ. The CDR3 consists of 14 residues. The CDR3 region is CASSKGGTSYEQYF. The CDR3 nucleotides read TGCGCCAGCAGCAAGGGAGGCACTTCCTACGAGCAGTACTTC.

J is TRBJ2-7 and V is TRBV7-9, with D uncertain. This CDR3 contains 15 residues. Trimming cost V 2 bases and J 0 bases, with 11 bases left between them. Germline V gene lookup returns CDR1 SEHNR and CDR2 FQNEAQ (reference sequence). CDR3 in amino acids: CASSLPGQNSYEQYF. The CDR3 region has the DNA TGTGCCAGCAGCTTACCAGGTCAGAACTCCTACGAGCAGTACTTC.

The CDR3 DNA sequence: TGTGCCAGCAGCCAAGACAGGGTAGGGGTCTATGGCTACACCTTC. Protein sequence: CASSQDRVGVYGYTF. This rearrangement joins TRBV7-2 to TRBJ1-2; 7 positions agree with TRBD1. The CDR3 spans 15 residues. Trimming at V came to 5 bases and at J to 4 bases, leaving 10 bases not matched to a gene. From germline, CDR1 is SGHTA and CDR2 FQGNSA. Using reference TRBV7-2 and TRBJ1-2 for the parts outside the CDR3, the full variable domain is GAGVSQSPSNKVTEKGKDVELRCDPISGHTALYWYRQSLGQGLEFLIYFQGNSAPDKSGLPSDRFSAERTGGSVSTLTIQRTQQEDSAVYLCASSQDRVGVYGYTFGSGTRLTVV.

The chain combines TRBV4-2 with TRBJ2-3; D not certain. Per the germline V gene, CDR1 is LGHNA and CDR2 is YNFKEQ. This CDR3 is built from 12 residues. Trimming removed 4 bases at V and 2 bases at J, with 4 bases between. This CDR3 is CASSRNTDTQYF. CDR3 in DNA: TGTGCCAGCAGCCGTAACACAGATACGCAGTATTTT.

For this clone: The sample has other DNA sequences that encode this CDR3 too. The CDR3 nucleotides read TGTGCCAGCAGTCAACAGGGCTACGAGCAGTACTTC. It specifies CASSQQGYEQYF. The gene calls are TRBV27 and TRBJ2-7; maybe TRBD1 (6 bases). The germline gives CDR1 MNHEY, CDR2 SMNVEV (reference sequence). With 5 bases removed from V and 3 bases from J, the gap between germline ends came to 8 bases. The CDR3 extends over 12 amino acids.

CDR3 DNA sequence: TGTGCCAGCACCAGGACAGGGCGAGACACCGGGGAGCTGTTTTTT. This sequence encodes CASTRTGRDTGELFF. The V gene is TRBV6-5, the J gene TRBJ2-2, with 8 bases matching TRBD1. Trimming removed 7 bases from V and 3 bases from J; junction bases left unmatched: 7. CDR1 is MNHEY, CDR2 SVGAGI, per germline. This CDR3 is 15 amino acids long.

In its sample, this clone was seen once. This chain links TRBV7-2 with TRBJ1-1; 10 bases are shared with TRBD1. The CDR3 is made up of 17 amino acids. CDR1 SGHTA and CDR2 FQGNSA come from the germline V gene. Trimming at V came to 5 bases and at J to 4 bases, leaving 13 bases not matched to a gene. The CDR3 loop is CASSQTGGLYGRTEAFF. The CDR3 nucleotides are TGTGCCAGCAGCCAGACAGGGGGCTTGTACGGCCGCACTGAAGCTTTCTTT.

The CDR3 DNA reads TGTGCCAGCAGTTCCGCCTATAGCGGGAGTCTCTACGAGCAGTACTTC. This gives the protein CASSSAYSGSLYEQYF. The V call is TRBV6-2 or TRBV6-3, the J call TRBJ2-7, with 9 bases that match TRBD2. The trim removed 4 bases at V and 3 bases at J, leaving 10 bases unmatched. CDR3 length: 16 residues. Germline loops: CDR1 MNHEY, CDR2 SVGEGT.

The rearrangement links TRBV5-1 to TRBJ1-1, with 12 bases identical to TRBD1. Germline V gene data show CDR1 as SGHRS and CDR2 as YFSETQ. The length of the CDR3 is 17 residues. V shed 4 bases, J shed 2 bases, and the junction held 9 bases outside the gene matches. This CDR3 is CASSLGQGANTNTEAFF. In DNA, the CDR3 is TGCGCCAGCAGCCTGGGACAGGGGGCCAATACAAACACTGAAGCTTTCTTT.

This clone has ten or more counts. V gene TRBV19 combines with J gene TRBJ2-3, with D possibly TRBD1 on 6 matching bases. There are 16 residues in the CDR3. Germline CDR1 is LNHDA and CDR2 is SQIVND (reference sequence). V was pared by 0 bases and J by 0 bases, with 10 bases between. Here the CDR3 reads CASSIDRTDSTDTQYF. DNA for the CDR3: TGTGCCAGTAGTATAGATAGGACAGATAGCACAGATACGCAGTATTTT.

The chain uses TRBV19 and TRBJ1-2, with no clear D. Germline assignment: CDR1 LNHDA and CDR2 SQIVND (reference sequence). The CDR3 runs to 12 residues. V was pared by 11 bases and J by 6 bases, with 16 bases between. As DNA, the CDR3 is TGTGCCCCGGACCCCGGGGAGGATGGCTACACCTTC. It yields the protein CAPDPGEDGYTF.

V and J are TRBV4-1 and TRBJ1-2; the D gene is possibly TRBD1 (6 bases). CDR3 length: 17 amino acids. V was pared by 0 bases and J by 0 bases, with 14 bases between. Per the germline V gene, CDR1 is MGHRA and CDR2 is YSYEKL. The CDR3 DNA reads TGCGCCAGCAGCCAAGACCCGGGGGGGGGCTCTAACTATGGCTACACCTTC. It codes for CASSQDPGGGSNYGYTF.

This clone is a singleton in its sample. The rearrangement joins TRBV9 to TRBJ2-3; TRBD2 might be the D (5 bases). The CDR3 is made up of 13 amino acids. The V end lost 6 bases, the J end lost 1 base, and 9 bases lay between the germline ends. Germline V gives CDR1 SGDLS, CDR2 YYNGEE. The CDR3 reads CASTEGGTDTQYF. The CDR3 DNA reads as TGTGCCAGCACCGAGGGAGGCACAGATACGCAGTATTTT.

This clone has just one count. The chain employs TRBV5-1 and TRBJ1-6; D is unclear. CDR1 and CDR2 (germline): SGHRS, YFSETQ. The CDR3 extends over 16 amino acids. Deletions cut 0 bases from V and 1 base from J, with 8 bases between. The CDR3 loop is CASSLVWESYNSPLHF. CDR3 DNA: TGCGCCAGCAGCTTGGTGTGGGAGTCCTATAATTCACCCCTCCACTTT.

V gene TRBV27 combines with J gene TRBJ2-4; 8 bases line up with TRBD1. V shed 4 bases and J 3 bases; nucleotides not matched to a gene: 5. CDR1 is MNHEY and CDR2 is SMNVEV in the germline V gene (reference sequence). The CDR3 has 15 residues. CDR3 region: CASSYAGTGKNIQYF. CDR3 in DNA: TGTGCCAGCAGTTACGCCGGGACAGGCAAAAACATTCAGTACTTC.

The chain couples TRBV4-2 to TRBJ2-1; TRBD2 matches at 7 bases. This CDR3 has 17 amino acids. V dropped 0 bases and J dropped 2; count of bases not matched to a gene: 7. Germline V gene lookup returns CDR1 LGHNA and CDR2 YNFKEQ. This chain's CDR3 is CASSQELAAFPYNEQFF. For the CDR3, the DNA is TGTGCCAGCAGCCAAGAGCTAGCGGCATTTCCCTACAATGAGCAGTTCTTC.

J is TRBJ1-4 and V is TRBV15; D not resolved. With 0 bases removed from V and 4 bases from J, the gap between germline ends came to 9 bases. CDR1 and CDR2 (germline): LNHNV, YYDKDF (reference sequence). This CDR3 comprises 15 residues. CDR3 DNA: TGTGCCACCAGCAGAGATTTTCAGTATAATGAAAAACTGTTTTTT. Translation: CATSRDFQYNEKLFF.

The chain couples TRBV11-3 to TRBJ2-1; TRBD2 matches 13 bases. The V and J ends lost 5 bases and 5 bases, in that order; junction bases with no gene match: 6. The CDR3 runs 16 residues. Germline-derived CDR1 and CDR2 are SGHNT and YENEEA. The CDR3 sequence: CASSGYGLAGDNEQFF. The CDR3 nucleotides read TGTGCCAGCAGCGGATACGGACTAGCGGGGGACAATGAGCAGTTCTTC.

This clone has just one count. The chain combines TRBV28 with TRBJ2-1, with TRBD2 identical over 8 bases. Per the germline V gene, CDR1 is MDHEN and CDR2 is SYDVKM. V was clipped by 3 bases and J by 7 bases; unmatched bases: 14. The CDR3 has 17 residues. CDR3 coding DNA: TGTGCCAGCAGTTTCCCTAGGGAAGCGGGAGCTAGGAATGAGCAGTTCTTC. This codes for CASSFPREAGARNEQFF.

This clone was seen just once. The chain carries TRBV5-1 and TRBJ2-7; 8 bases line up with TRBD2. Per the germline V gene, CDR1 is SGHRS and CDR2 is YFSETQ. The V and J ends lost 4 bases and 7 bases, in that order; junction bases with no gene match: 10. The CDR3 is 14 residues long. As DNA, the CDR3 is TGCGCCAGCAGCCTAGACAAGCGGGAGAGGGAGCAGTACTTC. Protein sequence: CASSLDKREREQYF.

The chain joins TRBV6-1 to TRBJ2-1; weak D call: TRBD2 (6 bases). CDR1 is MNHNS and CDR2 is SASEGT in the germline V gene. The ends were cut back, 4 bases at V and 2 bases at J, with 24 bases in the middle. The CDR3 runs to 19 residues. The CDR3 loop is CASSGASVFLRKAYNEQFF. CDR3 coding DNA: TGTGCCAGCAGTGGGGCTAGCGTTTTTTTGAGGAAGGCCTACAATGAGCAGTTCTTC.

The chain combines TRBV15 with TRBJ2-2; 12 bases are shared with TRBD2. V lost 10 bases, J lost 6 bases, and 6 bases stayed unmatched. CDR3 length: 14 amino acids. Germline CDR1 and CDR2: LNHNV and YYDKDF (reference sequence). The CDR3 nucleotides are TGTGCCAGTCGACTAGCGGGAGTCCCCGGGGAGCTGTTTTTT. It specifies CASRLAGVPGELFF.

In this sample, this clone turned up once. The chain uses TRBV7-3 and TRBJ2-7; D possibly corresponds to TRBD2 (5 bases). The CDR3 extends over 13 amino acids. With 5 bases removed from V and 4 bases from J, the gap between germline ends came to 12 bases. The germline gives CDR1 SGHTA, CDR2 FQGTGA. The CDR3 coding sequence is TGTGCCAGCAGCATCGGAGGAGATTACGAGCAGTACTTC. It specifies CASSIGGDYEQYF.

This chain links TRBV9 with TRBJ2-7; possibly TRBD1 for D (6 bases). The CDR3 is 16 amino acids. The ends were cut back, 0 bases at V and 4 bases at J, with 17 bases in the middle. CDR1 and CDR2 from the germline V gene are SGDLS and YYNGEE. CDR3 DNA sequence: TGTGCCAGCAGCGTAGTGGGGGCCGAAGGCCGTTACGAGCAGTACTTC. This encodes CASSVVGAEGRYEQYF.

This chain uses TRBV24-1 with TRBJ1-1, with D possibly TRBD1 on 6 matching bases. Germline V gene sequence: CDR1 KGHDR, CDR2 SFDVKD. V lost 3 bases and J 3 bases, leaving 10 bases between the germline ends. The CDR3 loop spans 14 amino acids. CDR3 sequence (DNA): TGTGCCACCAGTGATGGACAGACTTACACTGAAGCTTTCTTT. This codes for CATSDGQTYTEAFF.

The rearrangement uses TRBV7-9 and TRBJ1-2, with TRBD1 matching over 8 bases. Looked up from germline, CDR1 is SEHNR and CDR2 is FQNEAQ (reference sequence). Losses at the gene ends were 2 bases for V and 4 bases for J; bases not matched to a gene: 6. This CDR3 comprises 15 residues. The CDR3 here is CASSLSDGTGYGYTF. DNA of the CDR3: TGTGCCAGCAGCTTAAGTGACGGGACAGGCTATGGCTACACCTTC.